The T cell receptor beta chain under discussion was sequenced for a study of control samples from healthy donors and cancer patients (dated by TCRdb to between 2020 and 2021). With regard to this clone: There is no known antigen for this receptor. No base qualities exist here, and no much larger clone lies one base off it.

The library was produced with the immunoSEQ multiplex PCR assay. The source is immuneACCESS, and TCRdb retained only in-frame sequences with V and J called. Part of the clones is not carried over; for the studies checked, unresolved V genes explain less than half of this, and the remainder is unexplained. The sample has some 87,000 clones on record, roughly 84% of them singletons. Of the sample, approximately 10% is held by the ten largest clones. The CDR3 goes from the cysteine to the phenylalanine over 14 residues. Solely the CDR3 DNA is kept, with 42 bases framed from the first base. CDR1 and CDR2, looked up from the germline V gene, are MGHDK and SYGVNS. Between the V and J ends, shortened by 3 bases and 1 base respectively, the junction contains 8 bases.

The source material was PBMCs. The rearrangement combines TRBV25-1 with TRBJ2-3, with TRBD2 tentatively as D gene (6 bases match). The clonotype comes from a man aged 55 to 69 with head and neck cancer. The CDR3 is CASSDGGGTDTQYF. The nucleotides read TGTGCCAGCAGTGACGGCGGGGGCACAGATACGCAGTATTTT.